The entry below gives a single TCR beta chain sequence along with its context. Its specificity is not known. The source of the sample is a study of T cell repertoires in cytomegalovirus infection. Overall study context: Recently identified HLA-C-restricted and well-studied HLA-B-restricted CMV epitopes were used. Indications came from public TCR beta signatures; they pointed to CMV infection and to a matching HLA type.

Germline V gene lookup returns CDR1 MGHRA and CDR2 YSYEKL. V lost 1 base, J lost 5 bases, and 8 bases lay in between. CDR3 size: 13 residues. Findings of the study overall: Individuals carrying CMV plus the relevant HLA were identified by cumulative frequency of public TCR beta families.

MiXCR, run by TCRdb on the reads, gives a single entry per CDR3 protein. The sample holds about 500,000 distinct CDR3 sequences, about 33% seen once. Specimen: cultured PBMCs, collected from culture after CMV antigen stimulation. This chain links TRBV4-1 with TRBJ2-5; D is unresolved. The clonotype originates from a human donor in good health (CMV status not recorded). Some clones in this sample may be carry-over from other donors' samples. The CDR3 DNA reads TGCGCCAGCAGCCAAGGGACGTTGGAGACCCAGTACTTC. Its translation is CASSQGTLETQYF.